Listed below are T cell receptor beta chains from one sample, sequenced in a study of early T cells in non-severe SARS-CoV-2 infection. TCRdb processed the 5' RACE reads anew with MiXCR; each CDR3 protein has one entry. This table holds about 53,000 distinct CDR3 sequences, 12% found once. This specimen consisted of whole blood, obtained at baseline. These receptors all stem from an adult who was a healthcare worker with PCR-confirmed SARS-CoV-2 infection or an uninfected control (not recorded which). Each CDR3 is given with its conserved first and last residue. The D gene is left open where the match is weak. Clone size is given for some rows only: seen once, a few or many times, or a class if the clone is expanded.

-	TRBV5-5	TRBD1	TRBJ1-1	CASSPRTGGNTEAFF	TGTGCCAGCAGCCCACGGACAGGGGGCAACACTGAAGCTTTCTTT
few	TRBV20-1	TRBD2	TRBJ2-3	CSAPREREVPQDTQYF	TGCAGTGCCCCCAGAGAGCGGGAGGTCCCACAAGATACGCAGTATTTT
few	TRBV4-1	TRBD1	TRBJ1-6	CASSQDRGNNSPLHF	TGCGCCAGCAGCCAAGACAGGGGGAATAATTCACCCCTCCACTTT
few	TRBV7-9	-	TRBJ2-3	CASSPSHADTQYF	TGTGCCAGCAGCCCCTCCCATGCGGATACGCAGTATTTT
-	TRBV25-1	-	TRBJ1-1	CVSRRTENTEAFF	TGTGTCAGCCGCAGGACAGAGAACACTGAAGCTTTCTTT
few	TRBV4-1	TRBD1	TRBJ2-1	CASNPGTGRVNEQFF	TGCGCCAGCAACCCCGGGACAGGGAGAGTGAATGAGCAGTTCTTC
-	TRBV28	-	TRBJ2-5	CASSFGGGPQTQYF	TGTGCCAGCAGTTTCGGCGGCGGGCCCCAGACCCAGTACTTC
few	TRBV5-1	-	TRBJ2-4	CASRPAGDIQYF	TGCGCCAGCAGACCGGCCGGGGACATTCAGTACTTC
-	TRBV2	-	TRBJ2-3	CASTLDVDTQYF	TGTGCCAGCACATTGGACGTTGATACGCAGTATTTT
-	TRBV18	-	TRBJ1-2	CASSLSQAQQGGGYTF	TGTGCCAGCTCCCTCTCGCAAGCCCAGCAGGGCGGCGGCTACACCTTC
-	TRBV7-9	-	TRBJ2-5	CASSRRGKETQYF	TGTGCCAGCAGCCGGAGGGGTAAAGAGACCCAGTACTTC
few	TRBV7-9	TRBD1	TRBJ1-2	CASSFQGAENYGYTF	TGTGCCAGCAGCTTCCAGGGGGCTGAAAACTATGGCTACACCTTC
few	TRBV20-1	TRBD1	TRBJ2-7	CSATGQGTYEQYF	TGCAGTGCGACCGGACAGGGCACCTACGAGCAGTACTTC
many	TRBV11-2	TRBD1	TRBJ2-1	CASSLDRGIGEQFF	TGTGCCAGCAGCTTGGACAGGGGGATTGGTGAGCAGTTCTTC
-	TRBV20-1	-	TRBJ2-5	CSASLTRGEETQYF	TGCAGTGCTAGTCTAACCAGGGGAGAAGAGACCCAGTACTTC
-	TRBV4-3	TRBD1	TRBJ2-7	CASSQSGQPYEQYF	TGCGCCAGCAGCCAATCGGGACAGCCCTACGAGCAGTACTTC
-	TRBV7-2	-	TRBJ2-5	CASSFEPDRQETQYF	TGTGCCAGCAGCTTCGAACCGGACAGACAAGAGACCCAGTACTTC
-	TRBV10-2	-	TRBJ1-2	CASSGGDNYYGYTF	TGCGCCAGCAGCGGCGGGGACAATTACTATGGCTACACCTTC
-	TRBV7-2	-	TRBJ2-3	CASSSSGDTQYF	TGTGCCAGCAGCTCGTCGGGGGATACGCAGTATTTT
many	TRBV4-3	-	TRBJ2-6	CASSRDSGANVLTF	TGCGCCAGCAGCCGGGACTCTGGGGCCAACGTCCTGACTTTC
many	TRBV19	TRBD2	TRBJ2-7	CASTRNSGNAGEQYF	TGTGCCAGTACCCGAAATAGCGGGAACGCGGGGGAGCAGTACTTC
few	TRBV28	-	TRBJ2-7	CASIGQSSYEQYF	TGTGCCAGCATCGGTCAGAGCTCCTACGAGCAGTACTTC
few	TRBV6-1	-	TRBJ1-2	CASNPGTVNYGYTF	TGTGCCAGCAATCCGGGAACGGTTAACTATGGCTACACCTTC
-	TRBV27	-	TRBJ2-2	CASSLFGTMNTGELFF	TGTGCCAGCAGTTTATTTGGGACAATGAACACCGGGGAGCTGTTTTTT
many	TRBV3-1	-	TRBJ2-5	CASSQAPRGLQETQYF	TGTGCCAGCAGCCAAGCACCACGGGGGCTTCAAGAGACCCAGTACTTC
-	TRBV28	-	TRBJ1-1	CASSFNPANEAFF	TGTGCCAGCAGTTTTAATCCCGCCAATGAAGCTTTCTTT
few	TRBV9	-	TRBJ2-5	CASSVDSGAYRETQYF	TGTGCCAGCAGCGTAGATTCGGGGGCATATCGGGAGACCCAGTACTTC
many	TRBV12-3/TRBV12-4	TRBD2	TRBJ2-1	CASSPGTTEQFF	TGTGCCAGCAGCCCCGGGACTACTGAGCAGTTCTTC
-	TRBV7-2	-	TRBJ2-7	CASSLDGSNYEQYF	TGTGCCAGCAGCTTAGACGGGAGCAACTACGAGCAATACTTC
-	TRBV5-1	TRBD1	TRBJ2-5	CASSLGGQRETQYF	TGCGCCAGCAGCTTAGGGGGCCAGCGAGAGACCCAGTACTTC
many	TRBV18	-	TRBJ2-5	CASSPNQETQYF	TGTGCCAGCTCGCCAAATCAAGAGACCCAGTACTTC
few	TRBV4-3	-	TRBJ2-7	CASSPAPTQGPYEQYF	TGCGCCAGCAGCCCCGCACCAACTCAGGGGCCCTACGAGCAGTACTTC
many	TRBV6-5	-	TRBJ1-5	CASSARNQPQHF	TGTGCCAGCAGTGCCAGAAATCAGCCCCAGCATTTT
-	TRBV29-1	TRBD2	TRBJ2-7	CSVASGRAAGEQYF	TGCAGCGTTGCAAGCGGGAGGGCCGCTGGCGAGCAGTACTTC
many	TRBV2	-	TRBJ2-3	CASIKADTQYF	TGTGCCAGCATTAAGGCAGATACGCAGTATTTT
-	TRBV12-3/TRBV12-4	-	TRBJ2-7	CASSLNGNSYEQYF	TGTGCCAGCAGTTTAAACGGAAACTCCTACGAGCAGTACTTC
-	TRBV6-1	-	TRBJ2-7	CASRAHLTSYEQYF	TGTGCCAGCAGGGCTCACCTCACTTCCTACGAGCAGTACTTC
-	TRBV19	TRBD1	TRBJ2-3	CAMSDRVTDTQYF	TGTGCCATGTCGGACAGGGTGACAGATACGCAGTATTTT
-	TRBV20-1	TRBD2	TRBJ2-5	CSARGLAGHQETQYF	TGCAGTGCTAGAGGGCTAGCGGGCCACCAAGAGACCCAGTACTTC
-	TRBV6-2/TRBV6-3	-	TRBJ2-4	CASSYQSAAKNIQYF	TGTGCCAGCAGTTACCAATCTGCAGCCAAAAACATTCAGTACTTC
-	TRBV20-1	TRBD2	TRBJ2-3	CSARDSRGLAGVNTQYF	TGCAGTGCTAGAGATTCCCGCGGACTAGCGGGAGTGAATACGCAGTATTTT
-	TRBV7-8	-	TRBJ2-3	CASSSGSTDTQYF	TGTGCCAGCAGCTCAGGTAGCACAGATACGCAGTATTTT
few	TRBV15	-	TRBJ2-5	CATSKPGQEETQYF	TGTGCCACCAGCAAACCGGGACAAGAAGAGACCCAGTACTTC
few	TRBV12-3/TRBV12-4	-	TRBJ2-5	CASSSQGFGRWETQYF	TGTGCCAGCAGTTCCCAAGGGTTCGGACGGTGGGAGACCCAGTACTTC
many	TRBV29-1	-	TRBJ1-2	CSVGETNYGYTF	TGCAGCGTTGGGGAGACGAACTATGGCTACACCTTC
many	TRBV28	-	TRBJ1-5	CASRNRDNTNQPQHF	TGTGCCAGCAGAAACCGGGACAACACAAATCAGCCCCAGCATTTT
many	TRBV28	TRBD2	TRBJ2-7	CASSVYGRASLYEQYF	TGTGCCAGCAGTGTCTACGGGAGGGCCTCGTTGTACGAGCAGTACTTC
few	TRBV7-6	-	TRBJ2-2	CASSSGATGELFF	TGTGCCAGCAGCTCCGGGGCCACCGGGGAGCTGTTTTTT
-	TRBV6-2/TRBV6-3	-	TRBJ1-5	CASNPRGFNSQPQHF	TGTGCCAGCAACCCCCGGGGGTTCAACTCCCAGCCCCAGCATTTT
few	TRBV4-1	TRBD1	TRBJ2-7	CASSQETGTASYEQYF	TGCGCCAGCAGCCAGGAAACCGGGACAGCCTCCTACGAGCAGTACTTC
few	TRBV2	-	TRBJ1-2	CASTSFYTAGYTF	TGTGCCAGCACCTCGTTTTATACTGCTGGCTACACCTTC
-	TRBV6-6	TRBD1	TRBJ1-4	CASRTGTANEKLFF	TGTGCCAGCAGGACCGGGACAGCTAATGAAAAACTGTTTTTT
few	TRBV18	-	TRBJ2-3	CASSPQTNTDTQYF	TGTGCCAGCTCACCACAGACTAACACAGATACGCAGTATTTT
few	TRBV5-1	-	TRBJ1-1	CASSFQASNTEAFF	TGCGCCAGCAGTTTTCAGGCCTCGAACACTGAAGCTTTCTTT
-	TRBV6-6	-	TRBJ1-1	CASSYSISYESEAFF	TGTGCCAGCAGTTACTCGATCTCCTACGAATCTGAAGCTTTCTTT
many	TRBV2	TRBD2	TRBJ2-7	CASRLVSGDYEQYF	TGTGCCAGCCGATTAGTTAGCGGGGATTACGAGCAGTACTTC
-	TRBV12-3/TRBV12-4	-	TRBJ2-6	CASSSRYSGANVLTF	TGTGCCAGCAGTTCCCGATACTCTGGGGCCAACGTCCTGACTTTC
-	TRBV20-1	-	TRBJ2-1	CSANLRGENGDEQFF	TGCAGTGCGAACCTCCGAGGGGAGAATGGAGATGAGCAGTTCTTC
many	TRBV7-9	TRBD1	TRBJ2-3	CASSRTGDTDTQYF	TGTGCCAGCAGCAGGACAGGCGACACAGATACGCAGTATTTT
-	TRBV28	-	TRBJ1-3	CASSPLGGTGNTIYF	TGTGCCAGCAGTCCCTTGGGGGGGACTGGAAACACCATATATTTT